Included here is one T cell receptor beta chain sequence, with context. This sample was taken from a study of cytomegalovirus exposure and HLA in healthy donors. Germline CDR1 reads SGHRS; CDR2 reads YFSETQ. The germline V and J ends were trimmed by 4 bases and 4 bases, with 9 bases remaining between them. CDR3 length: 13 residues. PCR amplification relied on 60 Vbeta primers (plus 13 Jbeta primers). Clones were read by immunoSEQ multiplex PCR, and TCRdb kept only the in-frame ones, dropping some. The data hold 150,000 or so clones, with 70% to 80% observed a single time. V is TRBV5-1 and J is TRBJ1-3; a possible D gene is TRBD1 (5 bases). Sequenced: PBMCs. This receptor was obtained from a man aged 25 to 40 in good health and CMV-seropositive. The CDR3 DNA follows: TGCGCCAGCAGCCCGGGGGGAGGAAACACCATATATTTT. Translated, it gives CASSPGGGNTIYF.